This T cell receptor beta chain was recovered during a study of response to subunit inactivated influenza vaccine. This CDR3 is built from 16 residues. V lost 1 base to trimming and J lost 4 bases; unmatched junction nucleotides: 9. Per germline, CDR1 KGHSY and CDR2 FQNENV. There are a few counts of this clonotype. TCRdb re-analysed the RT-PCR reads in MiXCR, keeping a single row per CDR3 protein. Found here are more than 550,000 distinct CDR3 sequences, about 11% of them singletons; the top ten hold approximately 11%. The sample was also reused in another study, on T cells expressing NK-cell markers. That paper notes: The TCR beta cDNA came from 5'RACE template switching with UMIs. Several of the experiments relied on an anti-gamma-delta TCR antibody so that only alpha-beta TCR T cells were sorted. Six donors had dominant NKG2C+ clonotypes that comprised about 1.0-8% of their CD8+ T cells.

The starting material was PBMCs from blood, obtained on the day of vaccination. The sequence derives from a man between 50 and 59 years old who received an inactivated influenza vaccine. The chain uses TRBV16 and TRBJ2-7, with 8 bases lining up with TRBD1. The CDR3 protein is CASSQWIAGGIYEQYF. CDR3 in DNA: TGTGCCAGCAGCCAATGGATCGCAGGGGGCATTTACGAGCAGTACTTC.